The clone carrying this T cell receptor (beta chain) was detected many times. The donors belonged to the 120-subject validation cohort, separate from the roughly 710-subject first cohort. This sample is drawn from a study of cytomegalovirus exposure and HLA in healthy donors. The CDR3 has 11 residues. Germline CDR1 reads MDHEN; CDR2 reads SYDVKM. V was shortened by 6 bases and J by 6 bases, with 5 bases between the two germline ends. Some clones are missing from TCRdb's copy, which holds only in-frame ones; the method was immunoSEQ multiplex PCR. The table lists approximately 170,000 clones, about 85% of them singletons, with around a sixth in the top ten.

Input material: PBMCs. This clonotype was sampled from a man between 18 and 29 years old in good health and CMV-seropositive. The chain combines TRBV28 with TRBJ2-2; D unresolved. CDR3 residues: CASRESGELFF. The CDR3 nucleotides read TGTGCCAGCAGGGAGTCCGGGGAGCTGTTTTTT. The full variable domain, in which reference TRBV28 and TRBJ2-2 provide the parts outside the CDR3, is DVKVTQSSRYLVKRTGEKVFLECVQDMDHENMFWYRQDPGLGLRLIYFSYDVKMKEKGDIPEGYSVSREKKERFSLILESASTNQTSMYLCASRESGELFFGEGSRLTVL.